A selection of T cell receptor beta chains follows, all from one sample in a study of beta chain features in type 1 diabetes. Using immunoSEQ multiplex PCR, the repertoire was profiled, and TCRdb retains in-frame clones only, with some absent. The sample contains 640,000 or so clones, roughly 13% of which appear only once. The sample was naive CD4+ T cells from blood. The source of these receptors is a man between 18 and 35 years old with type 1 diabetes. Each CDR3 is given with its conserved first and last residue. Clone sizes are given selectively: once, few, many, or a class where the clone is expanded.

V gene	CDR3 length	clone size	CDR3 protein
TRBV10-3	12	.	CAISARRDRTAF
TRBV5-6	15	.	CASSIGGPTNEKLFF
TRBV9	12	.	CASSPRGDTQYF
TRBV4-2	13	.	CASRETDLGVLTF
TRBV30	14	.	CAWTIPGLIGTQYF
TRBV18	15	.	CASSPSGQGANEQYF
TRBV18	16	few	CASSPQTGSGANVLTF
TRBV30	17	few	CAWSGRADRGKNTEAFF
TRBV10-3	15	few	CAISDSISSNQPQHF
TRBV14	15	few	CASSQERWGRNEQFF
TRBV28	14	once	CATSGQGPWYGYTF
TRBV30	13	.	CAWSKGTEYEQYF
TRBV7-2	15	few	CASSPNRGADEKLFF
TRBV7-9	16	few	CASSLGPNSGANVLTF
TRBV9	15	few	CASSVAPVSTDTQYF
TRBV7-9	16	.	CASSLALPGTSGRWFF
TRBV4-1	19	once	CASSQVRGVYADSNQPQHF
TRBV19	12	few	CASSNSDYGYTF
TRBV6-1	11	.	CASSLYYEQYF
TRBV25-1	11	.	CASSGWDEQYF
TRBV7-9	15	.	CASSQVASGYNEQFF
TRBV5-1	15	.	CASSLLGALGQPQHF
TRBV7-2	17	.	CASSARTSGSGAGELFF
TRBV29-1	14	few	CSVVPLRLNTEAFF
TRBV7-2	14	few	CASSLGGPTDTQYF
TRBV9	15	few	CASSVQGSGANVLTF
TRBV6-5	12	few	CASSSGWDTQYF
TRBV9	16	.	CASSADRRLSANVLTF
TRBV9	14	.	CASSVGQGNTEAFF